The next 6 T cell receptor beta chains were all read from a single sample in a study of beta chain features in type 1 diabetes. Findings and limits, study-wide: Significant though moderate, a shortening of TCRB CDR3s appeared in all four CD4+ subsets of Type 1 diabetes patients.

As every portion of the isolated RNA was reverse transcribed, the sequencing read expressed TCRB transcripts. Sequencing was performed with immunoSEQ multiplex PCR; in TCRdb, only in-frame clones are kept and a portion is missing. The sample has hundreds of thousands of clones, around 15% seen once. Their antigens remain unidentified. The sequencing sample was made of naive CD4+ T cells from blood. Receptors were obtained from a man younger than 35 with type 1 diabetes.

This clone showed up just a few times. The chain is built from TRBV9 and TRBJ1-2; D unclear. There are 13 residues in the CDR3. V was clipped by 2 bases and J by 6 bases, with 11 bases between them. Germline values: CDR1 SGDLS, CDR2 YYNGEE. DNA of the CDR3: TGTGCCAGCAGCGTTAGTGGTCGGGATGGCTACACCTTC. It is translated as CASSVSGRDGYTF.

The chain combines TRBV4-1 with TRBJ1-6, with TRBD1 matching over 8 bases. The CDR3 has 15 amino acids. After removal of 4 bases from V and 10 bases from J, the junction contained 9 bases not matched to a gene. Germline values: CDR1 MGHRA, CDR2 YSYEKL. The CDR3 nucleotides are TGCGCCAGCAGCCTGCAGGGGGCAGGAGGATCACCCCTCCACTTT. This gives the protein CASSLQGAGGSPLHF.

The chain recombines TRBV29-1 with TRBJ1-2; D is possibly TRBD1 (6 bases). With 4 bases removed from V and 4 bases from J, the gap between germline ends came to 16 bases. The CDR3 length is 14 residues. Germline V gene data show CDR1 as SQVTM and CDR2 as ANQGSEA. CDR3 sequence (DNA): TGCAGCGTTGGGGTAGGGGGTGTGCGCTATGGCTACACCTTC. Translated, it gives CSVGVGGVRYGYTF.

V and J are TRBV5-1 and TRBJ2-5; 8 bases are a match to TRBD2. The V gene end was trimmed by 4 bases and the J gene end by 3 bases; junction bases not matched to a gene: 8. This CDR3 has 15 residues. Germline CDR1 is SGHRS and CDR2 is YFSETQ. CDR3 region: CASSPAGDKEETQYF. The CDR3 bases are TGCGCCAGCAGCCCAGCGGGGGACAAAGAAGAGACCCAGTACTTC.

J is TRBJ1-5 and V is TRBV23-1; the match to TRBD1 covers 7 bases. TRBV23-1 is recorded as an ORF, its role being uncertain. With V trimmed by 0 bases and J by 0 bases, 20 bases remained unmatched. The CDR3 length is 22 residues. The CDR3 DNA reads as TGCGCCAGCAGTCAATCTTTGTTGGGGAAACAGAAGGGGGCGCGTAGCAATCAGCCCCAGCATTTT. As protein: CASSQSLLGKQKGARSNQPQHF.

This clone was found a few times. V usage is TRBV7-2 and J usage is TRBJ2-1; no firm D call. V lost 2 bases and J lost 6, with 5 bases in between. Germline CDR1 reads SGHTA; CDR2 reads FQGNSA. CDR3 size: 12 residues. CDR3 loop: CASSLFANEQFF. CDR3 coding DNA: TGTGCCAGCAGCTTATTTGCCAATGAGCAGTTCTTC.